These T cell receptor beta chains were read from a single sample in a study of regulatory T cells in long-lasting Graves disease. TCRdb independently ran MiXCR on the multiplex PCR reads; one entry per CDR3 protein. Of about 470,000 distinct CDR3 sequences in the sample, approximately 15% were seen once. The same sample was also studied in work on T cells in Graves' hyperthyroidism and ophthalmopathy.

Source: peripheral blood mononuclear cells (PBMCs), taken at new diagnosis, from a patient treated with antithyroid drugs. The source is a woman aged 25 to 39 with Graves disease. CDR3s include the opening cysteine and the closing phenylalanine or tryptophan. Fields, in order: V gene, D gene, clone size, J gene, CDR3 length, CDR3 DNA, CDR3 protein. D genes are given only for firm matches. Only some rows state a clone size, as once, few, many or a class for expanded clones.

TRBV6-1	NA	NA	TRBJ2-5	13	TGTGCCACCCGGGACTCGCCGGAGGAGACCCAGTACTTC	CATRDSPEETQYF
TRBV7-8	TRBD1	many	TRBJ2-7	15	TGTGCCAGCAGCCGCGGGACAGGGGTCTCCTACGAGCAGTACTTC	CASSRGTGVSYEQYF
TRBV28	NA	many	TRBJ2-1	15	TGTGCCAGCAGTTTCCGAAGGTGGACAGACAATGAGCAGTTCTTC	CASSFRRWTDNEQFF
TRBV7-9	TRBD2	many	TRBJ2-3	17	TGTGCCAGCAGCTTAGGTCCCCTAGCGGACTTCACAGATACGCAGTATTTT	CASSLGPLADFTDTQYF
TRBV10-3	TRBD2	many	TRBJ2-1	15	TGTGCCATCAGGCCGGGACTAGAATCTGGGCATGAGCAGTTCTTC	CAIRPGLESGHEQFF
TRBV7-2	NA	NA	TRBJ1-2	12	TGTGCCAGCAGCCCAAAGCTATATGGCTACACCTTC	CASSPKLYGYTF
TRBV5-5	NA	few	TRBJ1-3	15	TGTGCCAGCAGCTTCGGGCGGAGACCTGGAAACACCATATATTTT	CASSFGRRPGNTIYF
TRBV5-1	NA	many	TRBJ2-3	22	TGCGCCAGCAGCTTGTACAGGACCGGCCCGCCGGATGGATGGTCTAGCACAGATACGCAGTATTTT	CASSLYRTGPPDGWSSTDTQYF
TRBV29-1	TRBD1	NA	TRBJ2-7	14	TGCAGCATCAAAACCCGGACAGGGCAATACGAGCAGTACTTC	CSIKTRTGQYEQYF
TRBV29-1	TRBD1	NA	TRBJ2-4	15	TGCAGCGTTGGGTCGGACAGGTTAGCCAAAAACATTCAGTACTTC	CSVGSDRLAKNIQYF
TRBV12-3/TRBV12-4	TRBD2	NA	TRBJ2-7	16	TGTGCCAGCAGCCGCTTTACTAGCGGGAGTTCCTACGAGCAGTACTTC	CASSRFTSGSSYEQYF
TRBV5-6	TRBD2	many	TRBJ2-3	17	TGTGCCAGCAGCTCCCGAAGGACTAGCGGGGTTACAGATACGCAGTATTTT	CASSSRRTSGVTDTQYF
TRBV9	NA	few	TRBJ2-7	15	TGTGCCAGCAGCGTAGGGTTCAGCCCTTCCTACGAGCAGTACTTC	CASSVGFSPSYEQYF
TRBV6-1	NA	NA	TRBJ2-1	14	TGTGCCAGCTCGGGTGCCGCTTGGGGGTATGAGCAGTTCTTC	CASSGAAWGYEQFF
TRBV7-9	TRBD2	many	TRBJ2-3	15	TGTGCCAGCAGCTTCCTAGCGGAGCCCACAGATACGCAGTATTTT	CASSFLAEPTDTQYF
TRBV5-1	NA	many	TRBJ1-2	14	TGCGCCAGCAGCATACGGACGGAGAACTATGGCTACACCTTC	CASSIRTENYGYTF
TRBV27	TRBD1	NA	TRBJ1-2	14	TGTGCCAGCAGGACGGGACAGGGAAGCTATGGCTACACCTTC	CASRTGQGSYGYTF
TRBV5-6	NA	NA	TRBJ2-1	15	TGTGCCAGCAGCTGGGCTACCGAATCCGGGACGGTGCAGTTCTTC	CASSWATESGTVQFF
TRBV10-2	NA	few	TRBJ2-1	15	TGCGCCAGTAGCCGAGGGGGAGGGTCCTACAATGAGCAGTTCTTC	CASSRGGGSYNEQFF
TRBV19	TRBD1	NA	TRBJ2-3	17	TGTGCCAGTACATCAGGGGGCAGGCGGAGGCGCACAGATACGCAGTATTTT	CASTSGGRRRRTDTQYF
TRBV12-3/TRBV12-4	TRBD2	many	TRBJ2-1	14	TGTGCCAGCAGTCGCCCGATTGAGCGGGAGTGGCCGTTCTTC	CASSRPIEREWPFF
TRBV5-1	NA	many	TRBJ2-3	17	TGCGCCAGCAGCTTGTCCGCGGCAAAACCTAGCACAGATACGCAGTATTTT	CASSLSAAKPSTDTQYF
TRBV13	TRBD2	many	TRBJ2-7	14	TGTGCCAGCAGCGGACTAGCGGGAGTACACGAGCAGTACTTC	CASSGLAGVHEQYF
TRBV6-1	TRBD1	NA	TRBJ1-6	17	TGTGCCAGCAGCCGAACACTGACAGGGACGGAAAATTCACCCCTCCACTTT	CASSRTLTGTENSPLHF
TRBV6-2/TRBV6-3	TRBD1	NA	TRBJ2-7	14	TGTGCCAGCAGCCTTACAGGGGGTAGCGACGAGCAGTACTTC	CASSLTGGSDEQYF
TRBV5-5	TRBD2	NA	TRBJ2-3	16	TGTGCCAGCAGCTTGTTGACTAGCGGAAACACAGATACGCAGTATTTT	CASSLLTSGNTDTQYF
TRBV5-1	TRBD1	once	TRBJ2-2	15	TGCGCCAGCAGCTTGGCCAGGGGGCCAACCGGGGAGCTGTTTTTT	CASSLARGPTGELFF
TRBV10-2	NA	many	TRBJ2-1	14	TGCGCCAGCAGTGATAGCGGCCAGAACAATGAGCAGTTCTTC	CASSDSGQNNEQFF
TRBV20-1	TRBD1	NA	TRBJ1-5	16	TGCAGTGCGAGGGACAGGGAAGAAGAATATAGTCAGCCCCAGCATTTT	CSARDREEEYSQPQHF
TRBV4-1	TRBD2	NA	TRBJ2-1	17	TGCGCCAGCAGCCAAGCCGAAGCGGGAGCCGACTACAATGAGCAGTTCTTC	CASSQAEAGADYNEQFF
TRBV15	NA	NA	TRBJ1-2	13	TGTGCCACCAGCAGAAACAATAATTATGGCTACACCTTC	CATSRNNNYGYTF
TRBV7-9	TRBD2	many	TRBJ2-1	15	TGTGCCAGCAGCACTCTGAGGGAGGGCCGAGATGAGCAGTTCTTC	CASSTLREGRDEQFF
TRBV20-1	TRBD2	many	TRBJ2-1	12	TGCAACGGACTAGCGGGAGACGGTGAGCAGTTCTTC	CNGLAGDGEQFF
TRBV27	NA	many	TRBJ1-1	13	TGTGCCAGCAGCCCGATGATGAACACTGAAGCTTTCTTT	CASSPMMNTEAFF